This T cell receptor (beta chain) was captured by sequencing in a study of long-term antiretroviral therapy in people with HIV. The assay used was immunoSEQ (version v3.0), run at survey level. Clones were read by immunoSEQ multiplex PCR, and TCRdb kept only the in-frame ones, dropping some. The sample carries tens of thousands of clones, 76% recorded once. The germline V gene encodes CDR1 SNHLY and CDR2 FYNNEI. This CDR3 has 14 residues. Trimming at V came to 3 bases and at J to 5 bases, leaving 4 bases not matched to a gene. The receptor comes from a woman aged 40 to 50 with HIV. The starting material was unsorted PBMCs, obtained 0.5 years after starting antiretroviral therapy. The chain employs TRBV2 and TRBJ2-5, with 9 bases lining up with TRBD1. CDR3 coding DNA: TGTGCCAGCAGTGACGGACAGGGGAGGGAGACCCAGTACTTC. Its translation is CASSDGQGRETQYF.